This TCR beta chain was captured by sequencing in a study of T cell responses to AZD1222 COVID-19 vaccine (dated by TCRdb to about 2021). For the study in its entirety: TCR sequencing covered 230 or so trial participants: 200 to 220 given two doses of AZD1222 and about 26 given two doses of MenACWY control vaccine. Trial participants were enrolled by age into 18-55, 56-69 and 70-plus year subgroups, with roughly 150, 30 and 60 TCR-sequenced participants respectively.

The CDR3 regions of human TCRbeta chains were analyzed by immunosequencing. The study's own analysis went as follows. TCRs in the repertoires were matched against a reference library of SARS-CoV-2-specific TCRs that had been generated with the MIRA antigen-specificity platform. Breadth was defined as the fraction of unique TCRs that were SARS-CoV-2-associated. Depth was defined as the fraction of total T cells that were SARS-CoV-2-associated. Using the MIRA data, each spike-specific TCR was assigned both to the spike region to which the TCR was reactive and to a CD4 or CD8 class. Log10-transformed breadth and depth values were compared by one-way ANOVA with Sidak's multiple comparisons tests. TCRdb carries this immuneACCESS record with in-frame sequences only. Its versions omit some clonotypes, under half of them owing to an unresolved V gene in the studies checked, with the rest unexplained. V and J calls and clone size follow that table, whereas D and trimming were derived from the DNA. For this sample there are around 170,000 clones; approximately 86% appear just once. 11% of the sample is held by the ten biggest clonotypes.

The CDR3 runs 15 amino acids, cysteine and phenylalanine included. This entry keeps only the CDR3 DNA: 45 bases, framed from base 1. V sheds 3 bases and J sheds 3 bases, leaving 15 bases between their ends. CDR1 and CDR2 were assigned from the germline V gene as MDHEN and SYDVKM. Comments on this clone: This clone's antigen is unknown. It has no much larger one-base neighbor in the sample; base qualities were not kept.

The time point label on this specimen signifies: about 28 days (+/-7) after the second vaccine dose. AZD1222 recipients whose second dose came at about 4 weeks and those whose second dose came at about 12 weeks were combined into one group, since spike-specific TCR depth and breadth did not differ between the two schedules. Samples from vaccinated people were obtained from the UK trials COV001 and COV002, which included a single-blind randomized controlled phase 2/3 trial of AZD1222 (ChAdOx1 nCoV-19) in healthy adults. For TCRbeta chain sequencing, PBMC samples were collected from trial participants at day 0 and at day 28 after the second dose. The paper's findings and limits, for the study overall: The 56-69-year group was small, and its depth increase did not reach significance, likely because of low power. Because no samples from the day 14 peak response were available, repertoires could be characterized only after the peak T cell response. Reportedly, almost half of the unique spike-specific TCRs recognized epitopes lying outside the regions that are mutated in the B.1.351 and B.1.1.7 variants. Conclusions about previously exposed vaccinees are limited, since just a handful of AZD1222 recipients were seropositive for SARS-CoV-2 at baseline. Spike-specific TCR breadth and depth rose significantly after two AZD1222 doses compared with day 0 and with MenACWY recipients. Most participants were white British and females outnumbered males, and the authors suggested that clonal diversity may have been underestimated. CD4 TCRs associated with the vaccine covered the entire spike protein, and the dominant responses were in regions 160-218 and 743-854.

The source was peripheral blood, collected 28 days after the second AZD1222 dose. The chain is made from TRBV28 and TRBJ2-7; no D gene is confidently identified. This clonotype originated in an adult who received the AZD1222 COVID-19 vaccine. Here is the DNA: TGTGCCAGCAGTTTCACGGACGGAGTCGTCTACGAGCAGTACTTC. Its protein reads: CASSFTDGVVYEQYF. Here the CDR3 is joined to the reference TRBV28 and TRBJ2-7 genes, and the full variable domain is: DVKVTQSSRYLVKRTGEKVFLECVQDMDHENMFWYRQDPGLGLRLIYFSYDVKMKEKGDIPEGYSVSREKKERFSLILESASTNQTSMYLCASSFTDGVVYEQYFGPGTRLTVT.